This T cell receptor beta chain was captured in a study of yellow fever vaccine responses in identical twins (dated by TCRdb to between 2018 and 2020). The study in broad terms: The study precisely tracked vaccine-responding T cell clones in identical twins.

This clonotype was seen a single time. Its antigen is unknown. Nothing much larger sits one base from this clone, and base qualities are not available. One read yields weak evidence. Overall results and qualifications from the work: The T cell response to vaccination in identical twins was reported by the authors to appear partly convergent and partly personalized.

CDR1 LGHNA and CDR2 YNFKEQ were looked up in the germline V gene. V and J are truncated by 2 bases and 9 bases respectively, leaving an intervening sequence of 11 bases. From the cysteine up to the phenylalanine, the CDR3 has a length of 13 residues. The kept DNA is CDR3 alone, 39 bases in frame from the first base. The method behind the library was RT-PCR. TCRdb shows the sequencer as Illumina HiSeq 2500. Starting from the raw public reads, TCRdb applied fastp trimming at Q25, assembled clones with MiXCR and retained in-frame beta chains. Rows with one shared CDR3 protein collapse into an entry with the most common genes and DNA. Counted in this sample were some 35,000 distinct CDR3 sequences; 50% to 75% of them appeared once. More than 4% of the sample is taken by the ten largest.

The clonotype comes from a woman between 18 and 29 years old who received the yellow fever vaccine. Donor details come from another sample of the same person, matched by shared clones. The sequences come from T cells from blood (PBMCs), unsorted or a sorted subset (not recorded which), collected before or after yellow fever vaccination (not recorded which). This sequence uses TRBV4-2 and TRBJ1-5; the D gene identity is not certain. The DNA reads as follows: TGTGCCAGCAGCCAAACCCCCGGTACGCCCCAGCATTTT. This sequence encodes CASSQTPGTPQHF.